A single sample gave rise to the 22 T cell receptor beta chains below, sequenced in a study of blood T cell repertoires in COVID-19. Produced via immunoSEQ multiplex PCR; TCRdb's table is partial and in-frame only. The repertoire holds under 80,000 clones, with around 89% as singletons. Material for sequencing was peripheral blood. The receptors shown here come from a man aged 70 or older with active or convalescent COVID-19.

The chain is built from TRBV6-2 or TRBV6-3 and TRBJ2-3; 14 nucleotides agree with TRBD2. J lost 6 bases, V lost 2 bases, and 7 bases had no gene match. Germline V gene lookup returns CDR1 MNHEY and CDR2 SVGEGT. The CDR3 consists of 17 residues. As DNA, the CDR3 is TGTGCCAGCAGTTACCCGGGACTAGCGGGAGCACTTGATACGCAGTATTTT. As protein: CASSYPGLAGALDTQYF.

The rearrangement uses TRBV11-3 and TRBJ2-1; maybe TRBD2 (6 bases). Trimming left V 0 bases short and J 10 bases short, with 10 bases between. CDR1 is SGHNT and CDR2 is YENEEA in the germline V gene. CDR3 size: 13 residues. The CDR3 loop reads CASSLEAGGEQFF. CDR3 coding DNA: TGTGCCAGCAGCTTAGAGGCCGGGGGAGAGCAGTTCTTC. Based on the CDR3 plus reference TRBV11-3 and TRBJ2-1, the full variable domain is EAGVVQSPRYKIIEKKQPVAFWCNPISGHNTLYWYLQNLGQGPELLIRYENEEAVDDSQLPKDRFSAERLKGVDSTLKIQPAELGDSAVYLCASSLEAGGEQFFGPGTRLTVL.

The chain couples TRBV29-1 to TRBJ1-1; 9 bases map to TRBD1. The CDR3 runs to 14 residues. Germline-derived CDR1 and CDR2 are SQVTM and ANQGSEA. V dropped 4 bases and J dropped 6; count of bases not matched to a gene: 9. The CDR3: CSVVVGTGTSEAFF. Here the CDR3 DNA reads TGCAGCGTTGTTGTGGGGACAGGGACTTCTGAAGCTTTCTTT.

This chain's CDR3 is CSAGQALTEAFF. The CDR3, as DNA: TGCAGCGCCGGACAGGCACTCACTGAAGCTTTCTTT. This chain connects TRBV29-1 to TRBJ1-1; 7 nucleotides agree with TRBD1. V was clipped by 7 bases and J by 4 bases; unmatched bases: 6. The length of the CDR3 is 12 residues. From germline, CDR1 is SQVTM and CDR2 ANQGSEA.

The chain uses TRBV30 and TRBJ1-3, with 9 bases aligning to TRBD1. The germline CDR1 and CDR2 sequences are GTSNPN and SVGIG (reference sequence). This CDR3 spans 15 amino acids. V dropped 0 bases and J dropped 3; count of bases not matched to a gene: 3. CDR3 sequence (DNA): TGTGCCTGGAGTGTACAGGGGGCGGGTGGAAACACCATATATTTT. Its protein is CAWSVQGAGGNTIYF.

The CDR3 region has the DNA TGTGCCAGCAGTTTATCCGGGACTAGCGGTACCTACGAGCAGTACTTC. This sequence encodes CASSLSGTSGTYEQYF. The chain employs TRBV28 and TRBJ2-7; 11 positions match TRBD2. The germline V gene has CDR1 MDHEN and CDR2 SYDVKM. V was clipped by 1 base and J by 2 bases; unmatched bases: 4. The CDR3 consists of 16 residues. Variable domain in full (rest from reference TRBV28 and TRBJ2-7): DVKVTQSSRYLVKRTGEKVFLECVQDMDHENMFWYRQDPGLGLRLIYFSYDVKMKEKGDIPEGYSVSREKKERFSLILESASTNQTSMYLCASSLSGTSGTYEQYFGPGTRLTVT.

The rearrangement uses TRBV28 and TRBJ1-2, with D possibly TRBD1 on 5 matching bases. The V end lost 3 bases, the J end lost 8 bases, and 16 bases lay between the germline ends. There are 14 residues in the CDR3. Germline CDR1 and CDR2: MDHEN and SYDVKM. The DNA for the CDR3 is TGTGCCAGCAGTTTGGCGCTGGAGACAGCCGGCTACACCTTC. Translation gives CASSLALETAGYTF.

The CDR3 region has the DNA TGTGCCAGCAGCCTGGGACAGGTGAACACCGGGGAGCTGTTTTTT. Translated, it gives CASSLGQVNTGELFF. This rearrangement joins TRBV28 to TRBJ2-2; the match to TRBD1 covers 8 bases. Germline lookup yields CDR1 MDHEN and CDR2 SYDVKM. This CDR3 spans 15 amino acids. Trimming cost V 6 bases and J 1 base; bases outside gene matches: 4.

The chain is built from TRBV5-1 and TRBJ2-1, with a tentative D call TRBD1 (7 bases). V was clipped by 4 bases and J by 1 base, with 9 bases between them. The CDR3 is 14 amino acids. Germline CDR1 is SGHRS and CDR2 is YFSETQ. The CDR3 DNA reads as TGCGCCAGCAGCCCAGGGGGGTCCTACAATGAGCAGTTCTTC. Translated: CASSPGGSYNEQFF.

The J gene is TRBJ2-1, the V gene TRBV28; 7 bases line up with TRBD2. CDR3 length: 15 amino acids. CDR1 MDHEN and CDR2 SYDVKM come from the germline V gene. After removal of 8 bases from V and 7 bases from J, the junction contained 14 bases not matched to a gene. CDR3 in DNA: TGTGCCAGCGTCGGGGCGGGAGTGGCGCGGAATGAGCAGTTCTTC. This sequence encodes CASVGAGVARNEQFF.

The chain joins TRBV3-1 (or the pseudogene TRBV3-2) to TRBJ2-5; 8 bases map to TRBD1. V lost 4 bases, J lost 5 bases, and 6 bases stayed unmatched. The CDR3 has 14 amino acids. Germline assignment: CDR1 LGHDT and CDR2 YNNKEL (reference sequence). The CDR3: CASSRDRGYETQYF. The DNA of the CDR3 is TGTGCCAGCAGCCGAGACAGGGGTTACGAGACCCAGTACTTC.

The chain recombines TRBV18 with TRBJ1-1, with 7 bases fitting TRBD1. This CDR3 comprises 12 residues. The ends lost 6 bases at V and 8 bases at J; junction bases unmatched: 6. Germline CDR1 is KGHSH and CDR2 is LQKENI. In nucleotides, the CDR3 is TGTGCCAGCTCGCCCGGGACAGACGAAGCTTTCTTT. It is translated as CASSPGTDEAFF.

CDR3 sequence: CASSLGGREAYEQYF. In DNA form, the CDR3 reads TGTGCCAGCAGTTTAGGCGGGAGAGAGGCCTACGAGCAGTACTTC. V usage is TRBV28 and J usage is TRBJ2-7; 7 bases match TRBD2. The CDR3 spans 15 residues. Germline CDR1 and CDR2: MDHEN and SYDVKM. Losses at the gene ends were 2 bases for V and 2 bases for J; bases not matched to a gene: 6.

The chain recombines TRBV11-2 with TRBJ2-7; D perhaps matches TRBD1 (5 bases). From germline, CDR1 is SGHAT and CDR2 FQNNGV. Trimming removed 5 bases from V and 3 bases from J, with 17 bases in between. This CDR3 is built from 15 residues. The CDR3 DNA sequence: TGTGCCAGCAGCCCACCGCCCAGGGTATTCTACGAGCAGTACTTC. Protein: CASSPPPRVFYEQYF.

V and J are TRBV5-5 and TRBJ1-2; D not resolved. Germline V gene data show CDR1 as SGHKS and CDR2 as YYEKEE (reference sequence). The V end lost 0 bases, the J end lost 2 bases, and 5 bases lay between the germline ends. The CDR3 contains 13 residues. DNA of the CDR3: TGTGCCAGCAGCTTGGAGAGAAACTATGGCTACACCTTC. It encodes CASSLERNYGYTF. The variable domain in full, completed from reference TRBV5-5 and TRBJ1-2, reads DAGVTQSPTHLIKTRGQQVTLRCSPISGHKSVSWYQQVLGQGPQFIFQYYEKEERGRGNFPDRFSARQFPNYSSELNVNALLLGDSALYLCASSLERNYGYTFGSGTRLTVV.

The rearrangement joins TRBV28 to TRBJ2-7; D unresolved. The CDR3 runs 14 residues. Trimming took off 1 base at V and 6 bases at J, with 13 bases between the two ends. The germline V gene encodes CDR1 MDHEN and CDR2 SYDVKM. CDR3 bases: TGTGCCAGCAGTTTATCTGTCAGTCTCATCGAGCAGTACTTC. It codes for CASSLSVSLIEQYF. Complete variable domain (other parts from reference TRBV28 and TRBJ2-7): DVKVTQSSRYLVKRTGEKVFLECVQDMDHENMFWYRQDPGLGLRLIYFSYDVKMKEKGDIPEGYSVSREKKERFSLILESASTNQTSMYLCASSLSVSLIEQYFGPGTRLTVT.

CDR3 DNA sequence: TGTGCCAGCAGCGTCGGACAGGGGGCTAATGAAAAACTGTTTTTT. Amino acids: CASSVGQGANEKLFF. This sequence joins TRBV5-8 and TRBJ1-4, with TRBD1 matching over 10 bases. The CDR3 has 15 amino acids. The trim removed 4 bases at V and 3 bases at J, leaving 3 bases unmatched. Germline V gene sequence: CDR1 SGHTS, CDR2 YDEGEE.

The V gene is TRBV4-1, the J gene TRBJ2-1; D is perhaps TRBD1 (5 bases). The CDR3 runs 13 residues. V lost 6 bases to trimming and J lost 9 bases, with 15 bases between them. CDR1 is MGHRA and CDR2 is YSYEKL in the germline V gene. The CDR3 sequence: CASSRVGVGEQFF. Written as DNA, the CDR3 is TGCGCCAGCAGTCGAGTAGGGGTCGGTGAGCAGTTCTTC.

J is TRBJ2-5 and V is TRBV29-1; a possible D gene is TRBD1 (6 bases). V was pared by 4 bases and J by 0 bases, with 15 bases between. Looked up from germline, CDR1 is SQVTM and CDR2 is ANQGSEA. This CDR3 spans 15 amino acids. CDR3 DNA sequence: TGCAGCGTTGGCAGCGGACAGCTTTACCAAGAGACCCAGTACTTC. This codes for CSVGSGQLYQETQYF.

The chain combines TRBV25-1 with TRBJ1-2, with D hard to call. The CDR3 is 12 amino acids. Germline V gene data show CDR1 as MGHDK and CDR2 as SYGVNS. Trimming left V 1 base short and J 4 bases short, with 4 bases between. This CDR3 is CASSEWSYGYTF. In nucleotides, the CDR3 is TGTGCCAGCAGTGAATGGAGCTATGGCTACACCTTC.

The rearrangement uses TRBV24-1 and TRBJ2-2; tentatively, D is TRBD1 (5 bases). Trimming left V 3 bases short and J 0 bases short, with 13 bases between. Per germline, CDR1 KGHDR and CDR2 SFDVKD. The CDR3 is made up of 17 amino acids. The CDR3 coding sequence is TGTGCCACCAGTGATGAAGGGGTCCGAGCGAACACCGGGGAGCTGTTTTTT. Residues: CATSDEGVRANTGELFF.

V gene TRBV28 combines with J gene TRBJ2-1; D possibly corresponds to TRBD2 (6 bases). There are 15 residues in the CDR3. The ends were cut back, 7 bases at V and 2 bases at J, with 15 bases in the middle. The germline CDR1 and CDR2 sequences are MDHEN and SYDVKM. CDR3 DNA: TGTGCCAGCACCTCCGGGACTGGAACCTACAATGAGCAGTTCTTC. This sequence encodes CASTSGTGTYNEQFF.